This TCR beta chain was recorded in a study of OX40 agonist ivuxolimab in advanced cancers. Background on the study: Ivuxolimab, an agonistic anti-OX40 (CD134) antibody, was given to patients.

The CDR3 has 12 amino acids. The germline V gene encodes CDR1 SGHRS and CDR2 YFSETQ. The V gene end was trimmed by 3 bases and the J gene end by 15 bases; junction bases not matched to a gene: 5. Study findings and constraints: Averaged across samples, CD8+ T cells carried more expanded clones than CD4+ did. In a subset of nonresponders, normalized T-cell clonal expansion was also low.

TCRdb keeps only in-frame clones here, not all; method: immunoSEQ multiplex PCR. The data contain some 76,000 clones, about 85% of them seen just once; the ten biggest clones take up around 2%. This clone showed up just once. The antigen is undetermined. The TCR was taken from an adult with an advanced solid tumor such as melanoma, head and neck, liver or kidney cancer. The sequenced sample was CD4+ or CD8+ T cells sorted from blood, obtained in a trial of the OX40 agonist ivuxolimab. The gene calls are TRBV5-1 and TRBJ2-1; 11 nucleotides match TRBD2. CDR3 sequence (DNA): TGCGCCAGCAGCTACACTAGCGGGGGTGTGTTCTTC. The encoded protein is CASSYTSGGVFF. Full variable domain (outside the CDR3, taken from reference TRBV5-1 and TRBJ2-1): KAGVTQTPRYLIKTRGQQVTLSCSPISGHRSVSWYQQTPGQGLQFLFEYFSETQRNKGNFPGRFSGRQFSNSRSEMNVSTLELGDSALYLCASSYTSGGVFFGPGTRLTVL.